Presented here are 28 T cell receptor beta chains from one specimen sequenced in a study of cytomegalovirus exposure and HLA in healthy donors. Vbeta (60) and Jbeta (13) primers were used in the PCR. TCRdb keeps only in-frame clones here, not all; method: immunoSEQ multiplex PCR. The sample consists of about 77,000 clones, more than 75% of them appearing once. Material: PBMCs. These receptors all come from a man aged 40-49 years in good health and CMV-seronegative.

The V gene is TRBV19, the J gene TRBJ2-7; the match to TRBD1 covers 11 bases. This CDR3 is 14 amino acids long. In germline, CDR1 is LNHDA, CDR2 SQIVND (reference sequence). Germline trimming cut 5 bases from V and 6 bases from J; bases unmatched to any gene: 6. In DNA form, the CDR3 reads TGTGCCAGTAGTCCAACCGGGACAGGGGGCGAGCAGTACTTC. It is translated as CASSPTGTGGEQYF.

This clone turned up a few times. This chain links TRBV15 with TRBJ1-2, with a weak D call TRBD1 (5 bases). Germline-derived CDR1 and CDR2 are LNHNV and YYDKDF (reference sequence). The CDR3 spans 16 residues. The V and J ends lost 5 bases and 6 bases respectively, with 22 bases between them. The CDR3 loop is CATSGGLGRPGHGYTF. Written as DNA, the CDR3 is TGTGCCACCAGCGGGGGACTGGGACGTCCGGGGCATGGCTACACCTTC.

CDR3 loop: CASSHYRGGNTIYF. As DNA, the CDR3 is TGTGCCAGCAGCCATTACAGGGGTGGAAACACCATATATTTT. The gene calls are TRBV4-2 and TRBJ1-3; 7 bases map to TRBD1. J was trimmed by 3 bases and V by 3 bases; bases with no gene match: 2. CDR1 and CDR2 (germline): LGHNA, YNFKEQ. The CDR3 length is 14 residues.

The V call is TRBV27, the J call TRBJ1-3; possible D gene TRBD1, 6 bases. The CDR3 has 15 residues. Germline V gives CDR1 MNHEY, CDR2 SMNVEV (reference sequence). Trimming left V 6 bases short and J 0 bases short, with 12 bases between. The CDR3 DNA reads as TGTGCCAGCAGGCTACAGGGTCTCTCTGGAAACACCATATATTTT. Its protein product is CASRLQGLSGNTIYF.

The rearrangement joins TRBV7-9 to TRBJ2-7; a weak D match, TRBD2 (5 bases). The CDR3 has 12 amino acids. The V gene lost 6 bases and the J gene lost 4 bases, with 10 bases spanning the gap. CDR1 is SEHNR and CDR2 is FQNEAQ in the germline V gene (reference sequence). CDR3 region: CASRTEGYEQYF. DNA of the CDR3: TGTGCCAGCAGAACCGAGGGTTACGAGCAGTACTTC.

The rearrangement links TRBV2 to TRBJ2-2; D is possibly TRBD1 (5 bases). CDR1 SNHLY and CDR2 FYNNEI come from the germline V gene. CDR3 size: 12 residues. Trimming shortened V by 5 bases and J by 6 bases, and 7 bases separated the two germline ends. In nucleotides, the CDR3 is TGTGCCAGCAGTCAGGGTGCCGGGGAGCTGTTTTTT. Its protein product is CASSQGAGELFF.

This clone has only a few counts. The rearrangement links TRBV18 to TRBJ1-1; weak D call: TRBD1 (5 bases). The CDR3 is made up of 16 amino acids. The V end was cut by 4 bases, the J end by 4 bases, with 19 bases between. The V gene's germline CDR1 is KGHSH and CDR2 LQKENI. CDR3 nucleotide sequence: TGTGCCAGCTCACGTACCCACGGACAAGATACCACTGAAGCTTTCTTT. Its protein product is CASSRTHGQDTTEAFF.

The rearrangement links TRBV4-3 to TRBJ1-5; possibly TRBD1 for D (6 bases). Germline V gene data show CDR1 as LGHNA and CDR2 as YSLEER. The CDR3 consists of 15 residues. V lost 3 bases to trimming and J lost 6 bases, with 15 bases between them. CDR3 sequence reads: CASSHTLGATQPQHF. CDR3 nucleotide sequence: TGCGCCAGCAGCCACACCCTGGGGGCCACTCAGCCCCAGCATTTT.

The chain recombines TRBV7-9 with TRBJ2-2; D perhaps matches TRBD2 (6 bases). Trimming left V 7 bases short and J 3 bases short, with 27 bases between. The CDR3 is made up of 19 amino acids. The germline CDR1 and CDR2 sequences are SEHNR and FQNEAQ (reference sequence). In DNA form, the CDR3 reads TGTGCCAGCACCCGTGGCAGGCCAATAGGGACTGGAGACACCGGGGAGCTGTTTTTT. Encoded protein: CASTRGRPIGTGDTGELFF.

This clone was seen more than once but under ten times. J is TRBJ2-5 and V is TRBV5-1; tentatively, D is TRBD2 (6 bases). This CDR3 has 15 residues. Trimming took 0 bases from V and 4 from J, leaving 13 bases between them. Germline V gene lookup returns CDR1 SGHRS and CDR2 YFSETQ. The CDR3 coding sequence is TGCGCCAGCAGCTTGGGGCCTAGCGATTCAGAGACCCAGTACTTC. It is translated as CASSLGPSDSETQYF.

The CDR3 loop reads CASKTFVGGSNQPQHF. The CDR3, as DNA: TGTGCCAGCAAAACATTCGTGGGAGGGAGCAATCAGCCCCAGCATTTT. The chain has TRBV19 and TRBJ1-5; no clear D gene. CDR1 LNHDA and CDR2 SQIVND come from the germline V gene (reference sequence). This CDR3 is built from 16 residues. With 9 bases removed from V and 1 base from J, the gap between germline ends came to 19 bases.

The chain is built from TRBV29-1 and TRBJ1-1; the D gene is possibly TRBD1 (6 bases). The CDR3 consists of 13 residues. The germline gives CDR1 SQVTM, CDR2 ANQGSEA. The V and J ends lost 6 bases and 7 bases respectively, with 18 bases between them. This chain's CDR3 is CSVRQARQIEAFF. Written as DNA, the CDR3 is TGCAGCGTACGACAGGCCCGGCAGATTGAAGCTTTCTTT. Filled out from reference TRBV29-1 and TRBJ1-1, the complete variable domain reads SAVISQKPSRDICQRGTSLTIQCQVDSQVTMMFWYRQQPGQSLTLIATANQGSEATYESGFVIDKFPISRPNLTFSTLTVSNMSPEDSSIYLCSVRQARQIEAFFGQGTRLTVV.

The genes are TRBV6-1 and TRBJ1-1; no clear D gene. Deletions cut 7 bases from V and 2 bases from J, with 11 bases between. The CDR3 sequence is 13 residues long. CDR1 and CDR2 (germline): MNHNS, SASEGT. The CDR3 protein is CASIPILNTEAFF. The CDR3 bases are TGTGCCAGCATTCCTATCCTTAACACTGAAGCTTTCTTT.

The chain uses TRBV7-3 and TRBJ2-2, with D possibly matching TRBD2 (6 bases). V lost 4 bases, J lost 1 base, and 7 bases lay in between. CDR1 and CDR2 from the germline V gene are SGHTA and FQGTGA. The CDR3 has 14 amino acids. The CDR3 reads CASSSGLNTGELFF. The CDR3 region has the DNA TGTGCCAGCAGCTCGGGACTGAACACCGGGGAGCTGTTTTTT.

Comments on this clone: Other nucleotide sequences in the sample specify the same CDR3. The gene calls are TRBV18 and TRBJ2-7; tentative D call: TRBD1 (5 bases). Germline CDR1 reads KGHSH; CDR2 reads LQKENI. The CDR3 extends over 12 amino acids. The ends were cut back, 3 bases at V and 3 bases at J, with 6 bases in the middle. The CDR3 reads CASSPDSYEQYF. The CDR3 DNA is TGTGCCAGCTCACCCGACAGCTACGAGCAGTACTTC.

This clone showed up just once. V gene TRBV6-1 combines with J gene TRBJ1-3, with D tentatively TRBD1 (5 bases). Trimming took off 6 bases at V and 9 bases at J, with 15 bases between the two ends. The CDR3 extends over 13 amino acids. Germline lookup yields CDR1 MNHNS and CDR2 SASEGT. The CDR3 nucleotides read TGTGCCAGCAGCCCCGACAGCGGGGGCACCATATATTTT. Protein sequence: CASSPDSGGTIYF.

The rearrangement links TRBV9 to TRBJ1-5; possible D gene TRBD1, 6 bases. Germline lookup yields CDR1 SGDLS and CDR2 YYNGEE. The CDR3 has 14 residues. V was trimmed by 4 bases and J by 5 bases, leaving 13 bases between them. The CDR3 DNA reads TGTGCCAGCAGCCCGGGGGGCGCAGATCAGCCCCAGCATTTT. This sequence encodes CASSPGGADQPQHF.

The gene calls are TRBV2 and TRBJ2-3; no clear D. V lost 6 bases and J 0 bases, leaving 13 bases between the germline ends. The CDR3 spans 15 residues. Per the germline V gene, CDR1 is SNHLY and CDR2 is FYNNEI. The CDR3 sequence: CASSAARASTDTQYF. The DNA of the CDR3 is TGTGCCAGCAGCGCGGCACGCGCAAGCACAGATACGCAGTATTTT.

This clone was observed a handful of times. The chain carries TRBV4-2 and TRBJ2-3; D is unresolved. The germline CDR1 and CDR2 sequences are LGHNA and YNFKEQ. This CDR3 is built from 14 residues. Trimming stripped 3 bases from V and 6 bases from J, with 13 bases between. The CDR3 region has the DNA TGTGCCAGCAGCCAGGGCGAGAGTACCGATACGCAGTATTTT. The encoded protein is CASSQGESTDTQYF.

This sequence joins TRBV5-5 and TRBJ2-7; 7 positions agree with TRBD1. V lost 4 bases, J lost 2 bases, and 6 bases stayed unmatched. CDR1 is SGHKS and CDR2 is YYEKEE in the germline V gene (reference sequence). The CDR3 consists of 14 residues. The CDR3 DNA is TGTGCCAGCAGCCCAAGACAGGGAACCTACGAGCAGTACTTC. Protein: CASSPRQGTYEQYF.

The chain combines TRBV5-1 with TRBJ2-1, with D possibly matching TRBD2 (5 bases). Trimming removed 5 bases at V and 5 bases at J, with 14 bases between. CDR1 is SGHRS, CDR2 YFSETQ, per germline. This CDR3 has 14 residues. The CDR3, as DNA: TGCGCCAGCAGGGAGAATCTCGGGGACAATGAGCAGTTCTTC. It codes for CASRENLGDNEQFF. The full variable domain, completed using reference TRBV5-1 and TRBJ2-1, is KAGVTQTPRYLIKTRGQQVTLSCSPISGHRSVSWYQQTPGQGLQFLFEYFSETQRNKGNFPGRFSGRQFSNSRSEMNVSTLELGDSALYLCASRENLGDNEQFFGPGTRLTVL.

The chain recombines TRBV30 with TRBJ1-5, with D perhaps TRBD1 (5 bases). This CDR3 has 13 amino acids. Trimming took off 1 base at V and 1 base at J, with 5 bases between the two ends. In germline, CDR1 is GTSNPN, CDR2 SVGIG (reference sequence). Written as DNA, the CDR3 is TGTGCCTGGAGTGGGACAAGCAATCAGCCCCAGCATTTT. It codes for CAWSGTSNQPQHF.

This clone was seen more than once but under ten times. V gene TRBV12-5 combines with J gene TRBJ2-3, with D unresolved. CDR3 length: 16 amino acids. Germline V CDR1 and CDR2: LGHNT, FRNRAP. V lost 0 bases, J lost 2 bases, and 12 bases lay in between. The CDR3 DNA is TGTGCTAGTGGTTTGGTCCTTCGTAGTGACACAGATACGCAGTATTTT. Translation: CASGLVLRSDTDTQYF. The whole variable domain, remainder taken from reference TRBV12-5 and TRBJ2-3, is DARVTQTPRHKVTEMGQEVTMRCQPILGHNTVFWYRQTMMQGLELLAYFRNRAPLDDSGMPKDRFSAEMPDATLATLKIQPSEPRDSAVYFCASGLVLRSDTDTQYFGPGTRLTVL.

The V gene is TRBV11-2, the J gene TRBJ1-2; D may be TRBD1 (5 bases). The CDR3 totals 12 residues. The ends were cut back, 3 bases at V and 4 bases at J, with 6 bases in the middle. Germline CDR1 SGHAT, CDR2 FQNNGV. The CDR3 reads CASSFDSYGYTF. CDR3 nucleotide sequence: TGTGCCAGCAGCTTCGACAGCTATGGCTACACCTTC.

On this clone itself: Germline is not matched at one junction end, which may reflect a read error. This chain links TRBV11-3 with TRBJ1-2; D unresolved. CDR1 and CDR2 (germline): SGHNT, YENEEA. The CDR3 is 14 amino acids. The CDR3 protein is CASSPWEGSYGYPF. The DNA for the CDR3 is TGTGCCAGCAGCCCCTGGGAGGGTTCCTATGGCTACCCCTTC. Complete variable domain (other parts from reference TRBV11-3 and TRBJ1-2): EAGVVQSPRYKIIEKKQPVAFWCNPISGHNTLYWYLQNLGQGPELLIRYENEEAVDDSQLPKDRFSAERLKGVDSTLKIQPAELGDSAVYLCASSPWEGSYGYPFGSGTRLTVV.

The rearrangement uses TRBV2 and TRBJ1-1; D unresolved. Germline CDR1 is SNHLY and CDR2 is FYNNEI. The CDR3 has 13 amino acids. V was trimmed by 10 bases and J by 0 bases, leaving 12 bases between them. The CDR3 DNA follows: TGTGCCACCAACGAGCCATTGAACACTGAAGCTTTCTTT. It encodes CATNEPLNTEAFF.

CDR3 amino acids: CASPFSQRRRNQPQHF. CDR3 DNA sequence: TGTGCCAGCCCCTTTAGCCAACGGAGGAGGAATCAGCCCCAGCATTTT. V gene TRBV11-3 combines with J gene TRBJ1-5; no reliable D call. Looked up from germline, CDR1 is SGHNT and CDR2 is YENEEA. The CDR3 contains 16 residues. V lost 8 bases and J 4 bases, leaving 21 bases between the germline ends.

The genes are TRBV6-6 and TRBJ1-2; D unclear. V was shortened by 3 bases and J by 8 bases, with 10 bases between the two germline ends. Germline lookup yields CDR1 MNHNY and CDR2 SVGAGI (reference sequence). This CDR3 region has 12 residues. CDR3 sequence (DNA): TGTGCCAGCAGTTATGAGAGAGGAGGCTACACCTTC. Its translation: CASSYERGGYTF.